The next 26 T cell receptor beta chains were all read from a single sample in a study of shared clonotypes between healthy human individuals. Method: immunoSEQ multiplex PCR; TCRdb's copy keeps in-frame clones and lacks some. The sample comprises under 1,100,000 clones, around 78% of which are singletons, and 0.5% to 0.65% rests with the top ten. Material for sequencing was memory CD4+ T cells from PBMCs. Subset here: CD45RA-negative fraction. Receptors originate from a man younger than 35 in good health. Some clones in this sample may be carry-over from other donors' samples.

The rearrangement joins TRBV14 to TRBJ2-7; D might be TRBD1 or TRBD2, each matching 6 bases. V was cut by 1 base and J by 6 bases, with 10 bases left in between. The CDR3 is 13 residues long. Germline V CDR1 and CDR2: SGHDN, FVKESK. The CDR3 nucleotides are TGTGCCAGCAGCCAAGCAAGGGGGGCCGAGCAGTACTTC. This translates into CASSQARGAEQYF. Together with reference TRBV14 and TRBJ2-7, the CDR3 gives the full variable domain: EAGVTQFPSHSVIEKGQTVTLRCDPISGHDNLYWYRRVMGKEIKFLLHFVKESKQDESGMPNNRFLAERTGGTYSTLKVQPAELEDSGVYFCASSQARGAEQYFGPGTRLTVT.

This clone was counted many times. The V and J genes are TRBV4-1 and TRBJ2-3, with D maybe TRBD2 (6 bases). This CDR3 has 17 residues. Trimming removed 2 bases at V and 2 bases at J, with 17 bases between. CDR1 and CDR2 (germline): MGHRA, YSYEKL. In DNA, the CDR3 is TGCGCCAGCAGCCAAAAAGTGGGGACTTCCTACACAGATACGCAGTATTTT. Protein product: CASSQKVGTSYTDTQYF.

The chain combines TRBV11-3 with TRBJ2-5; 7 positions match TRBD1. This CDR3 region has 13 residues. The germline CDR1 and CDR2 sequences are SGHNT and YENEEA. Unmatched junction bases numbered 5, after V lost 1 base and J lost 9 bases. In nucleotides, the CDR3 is TGTGCCAGCAGCTTAGGACAGGGTTGGGCCCAGTACTTC. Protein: CASSLGQGWAQYF.

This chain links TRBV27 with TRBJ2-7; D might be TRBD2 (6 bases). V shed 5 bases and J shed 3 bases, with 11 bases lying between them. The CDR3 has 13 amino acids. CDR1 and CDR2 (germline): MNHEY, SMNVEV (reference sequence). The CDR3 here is CASSRTSSYEQYF. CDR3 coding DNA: TGTGCCAGCAGTCGAACTAGCAGCTACGAGCAGTACTTC.

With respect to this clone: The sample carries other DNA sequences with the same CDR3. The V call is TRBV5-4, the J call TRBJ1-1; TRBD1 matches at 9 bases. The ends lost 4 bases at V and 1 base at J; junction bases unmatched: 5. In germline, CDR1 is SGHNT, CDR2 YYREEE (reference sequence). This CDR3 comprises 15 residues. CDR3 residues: CASSLPGQGNTEAFF. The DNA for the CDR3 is TGTGCCAGCAGCCTACCGGGACAGGGGAACACTGAAGCTTTCTTT.

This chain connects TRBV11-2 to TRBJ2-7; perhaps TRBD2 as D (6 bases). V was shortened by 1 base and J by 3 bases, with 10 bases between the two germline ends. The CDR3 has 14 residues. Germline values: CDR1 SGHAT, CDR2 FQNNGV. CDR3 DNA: TGTGCCAGCAGCTTAGCGGGAGCAATCTACGAGCAGTACTTC. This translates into CASSLAGAIYEQYF.

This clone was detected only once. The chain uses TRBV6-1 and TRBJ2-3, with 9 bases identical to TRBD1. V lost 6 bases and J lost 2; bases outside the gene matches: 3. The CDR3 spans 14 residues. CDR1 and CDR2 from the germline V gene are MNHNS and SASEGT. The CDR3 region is CASRKQGATDTQYF. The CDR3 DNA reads TGTGCCAGCAGGAAACAGGGGGCCACAGATACGCAGTATTTT.

The CDR3 nucleotides read TGTGCCAGCAGCTCCCCACCGGGACGGGGAAACACCGGGGAGCTGTTTTTT. Residues: CASSSPPGRGNTGELFF. V is TRBV11-2 and J is TRBJ2-2; D tentatively fits TRBD1 or TRBD2 (5 bases each). CDR1 is SGHAT, CDR2 FQNNGV, per germline. The CDR3 spans 17 residues. Trimming left V 4 bases short and J 2 bases short, with 17 bases between.

CDR3 in amino acids: CASSDRLSSNQPQHF. Here the CDR3 DNA reads TGTGCCAGCAGTGACAGATTGTCTAGCAATCAGCCCCAGCATTTT. The chain recombines TRBV6-1 with TRBJ1-5; no clear D gene. The CDR3 totals 15 residues. Per germline, CDR1 MNHNS and CDR2 SASEGT. Trimming cost V 3 bases and J 0 bases, with 9 bases left between them.

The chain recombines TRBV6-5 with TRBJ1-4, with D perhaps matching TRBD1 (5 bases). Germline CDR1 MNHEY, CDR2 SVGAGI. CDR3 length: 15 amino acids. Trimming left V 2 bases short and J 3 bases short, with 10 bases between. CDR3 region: CASSYGRVPNEKLFF. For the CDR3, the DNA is TGTGCCAGCAGTTACGGCAGGGTGCCTAATGAAAAACTGTTTTTT.

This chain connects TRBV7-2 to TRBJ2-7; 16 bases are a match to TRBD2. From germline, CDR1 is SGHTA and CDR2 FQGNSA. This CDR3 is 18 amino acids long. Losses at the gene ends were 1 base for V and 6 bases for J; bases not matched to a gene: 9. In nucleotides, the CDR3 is TGTGCCAGCAGCTTAGGGGGGACTAGCGGGAGGGCACGGGCCGAGCAGTACTTC. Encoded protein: CASSLGGTSGRARAEQYF.

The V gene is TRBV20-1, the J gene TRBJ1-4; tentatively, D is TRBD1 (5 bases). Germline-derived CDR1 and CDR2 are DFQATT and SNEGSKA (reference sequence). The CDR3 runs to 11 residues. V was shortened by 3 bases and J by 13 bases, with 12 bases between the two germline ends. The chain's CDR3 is CSASIPGTLFF. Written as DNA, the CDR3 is TGCAGTGCTAGTATTCCAGGGACACTGTTTTTT.

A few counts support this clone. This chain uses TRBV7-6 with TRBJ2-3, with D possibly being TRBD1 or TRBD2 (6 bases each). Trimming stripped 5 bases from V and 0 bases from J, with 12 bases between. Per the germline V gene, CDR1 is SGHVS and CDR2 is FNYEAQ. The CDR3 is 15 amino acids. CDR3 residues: CASSGGTTSTDTQYF. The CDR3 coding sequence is TGTGCCAGCAGCGGAGGGACAACAAGCACAGATACGCAGTATTTT. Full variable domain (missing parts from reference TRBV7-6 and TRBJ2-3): GAGVSQSPRYKVTKRGQDVALRCDPISGHVSLYWYRQALGQGPEFLTYFNYEAQQDKSGLPNDRFSAERPEGSISTLTIQRTEQRDSAMYRCASSGGTTSTDTQYFGPGTRLTVL.

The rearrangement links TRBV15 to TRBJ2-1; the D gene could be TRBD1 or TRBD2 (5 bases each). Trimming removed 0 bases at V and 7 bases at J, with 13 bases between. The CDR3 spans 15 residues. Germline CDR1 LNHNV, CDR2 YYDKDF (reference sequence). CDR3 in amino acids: CATSREGLGENEQFF. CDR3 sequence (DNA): TGTGCCACCAGCAGAGAAGGTTTAGGGGAGAATGAGCAGTTCTTC.

The CDR3, as DNA: TGCAGCGTTGGGGCGGGACTAGCGGACGTTACAGATACGCAGTATTTT. Translating gives CSVGAGLADVTDTQYF. The chain employs TRBV29-1 and TRBJ2-3; 11 nucleotides line up with TRBD2. CDR1 is SQVTM and CDR2 is ANQGSEA in the germline V gene. This CDR3 is built from 16 residues. The V gene end was trimmed by 4 bases and the J gene end by 3 bases; junction bases not matched to a gene: 9.

CDR3 sequence reads: CASSVGRARDYGYTF. CDR3 DNA: TGTGCCAGCAGCGTGGGCAGGGCAAGGGACTATGGCTACACCTTC. The chain couples TRBV9 to TRBJ1-2; possible D gene TRBD1, 5 bases. The CDR3 runs 15 residues. The germline gives CDR1 SGDLS, CDR2 YYNGEE. V dropped 2 bases and J dropped 3 bases, with 14 bases sitting between them.

CDR3 coding DNA: TGTGCCAGCAGCAAACTACAGGGGTTTAATAACAATCAGCCCCAGCATTTT. Residues: CASSKLQGFNNNQPQHF. The V gene is TRBV2, the J gene TRBJ1-5; 7 nucleotides line up with TRBD1. The CDR3 runs to 17 residues. Trimming cost V 6 bases and J 3 bases; bases outside gene matches: 14. CDR1 SNHLY and CDR2 FYNNEI come from the germline V gene.

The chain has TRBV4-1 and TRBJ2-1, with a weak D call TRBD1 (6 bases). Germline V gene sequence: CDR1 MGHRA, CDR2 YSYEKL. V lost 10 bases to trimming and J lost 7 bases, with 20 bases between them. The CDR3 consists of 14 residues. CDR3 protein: CANRRQGSGNEQFF. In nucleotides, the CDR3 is TGCGCCAACAGGCGTCAGGGGTCTGGGAATGAGCAGTTCTTC.

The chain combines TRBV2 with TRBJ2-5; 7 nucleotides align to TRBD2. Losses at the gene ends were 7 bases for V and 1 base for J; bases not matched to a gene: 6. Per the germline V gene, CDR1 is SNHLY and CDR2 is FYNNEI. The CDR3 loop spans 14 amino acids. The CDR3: CASNIVAGQETQYF. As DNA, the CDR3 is TGTGCCAGCAACATAGTAGCGGGCCAAGAGACCCAGTACTTC. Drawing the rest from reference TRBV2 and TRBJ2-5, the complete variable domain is EPEVTQTPSHQVTQMGQEVILRCVPISNHLYFYWYRQILGQKVEFLVSFYNNEISEKSEIFDDQFSVERPDGSNFTLKIRSTKLEDSAMYFCASNIVAGQETQYFGPGTRLLVL.

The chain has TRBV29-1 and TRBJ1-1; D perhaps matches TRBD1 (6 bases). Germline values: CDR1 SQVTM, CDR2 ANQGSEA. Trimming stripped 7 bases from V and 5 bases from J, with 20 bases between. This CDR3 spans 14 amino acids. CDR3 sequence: CSAPFGGGRTEAFF. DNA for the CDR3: TGCAGCGCTCCCTTTGGGGGGGGCAGGACTGAAGCTTTCTTT.

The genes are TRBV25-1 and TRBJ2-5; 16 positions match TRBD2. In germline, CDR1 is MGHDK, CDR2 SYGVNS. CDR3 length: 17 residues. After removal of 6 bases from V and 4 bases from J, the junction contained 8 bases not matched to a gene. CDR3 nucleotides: TGTGCCAGCAGCCCGGGACTAGCGGGAGGGCCGGGAGAGACCCAGTACTTC. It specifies CASSPGLAGGPGETQYF. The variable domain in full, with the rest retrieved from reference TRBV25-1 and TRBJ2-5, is EADIYQTPRYLVIGTGKKITLECSQTMGHDKMYWYQQDPGMELHLIHYSYGVNSTEKGDLSSESTVSRIRTEHFPLTLESARPSHTSQYLCASSPGLAGGPGETQYFGPGTRLLVL.

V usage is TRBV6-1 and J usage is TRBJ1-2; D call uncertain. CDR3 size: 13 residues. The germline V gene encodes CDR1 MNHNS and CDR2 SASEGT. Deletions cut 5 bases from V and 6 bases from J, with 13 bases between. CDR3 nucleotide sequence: TGTGCCAGCAGTCCCCGTTTGCTAAATGGCTACACCTTC. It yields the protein CASSPRLLNGYTF.

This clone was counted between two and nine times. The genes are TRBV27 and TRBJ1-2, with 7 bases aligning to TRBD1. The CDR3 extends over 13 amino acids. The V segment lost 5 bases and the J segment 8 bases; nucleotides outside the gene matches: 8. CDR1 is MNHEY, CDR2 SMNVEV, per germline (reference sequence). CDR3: CASSANRGSGYTF. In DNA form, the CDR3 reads TGTGCCAGCAGTGCCAACAGGGGCTCCGGCTACACCTTC.

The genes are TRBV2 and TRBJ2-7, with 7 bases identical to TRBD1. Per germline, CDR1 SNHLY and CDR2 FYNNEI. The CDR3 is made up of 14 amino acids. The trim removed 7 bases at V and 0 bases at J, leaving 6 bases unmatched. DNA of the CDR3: TGTGCCAGCAATTCCGGACAGGACTCCTACGAGCAGTACTTC. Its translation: CASNSGQDSYEQYF.

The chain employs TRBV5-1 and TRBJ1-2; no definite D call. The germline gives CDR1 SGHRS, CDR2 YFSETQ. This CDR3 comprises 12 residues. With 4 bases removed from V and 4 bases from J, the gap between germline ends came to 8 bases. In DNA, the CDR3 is TGCGCCAGCAGCCCCAACCGCTATGGCTACACCTTC. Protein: CASSPNRYGYTF.

Here the CDR3 DNA reads TGTGCCAGCTCACCAGGTTCCCCAGGGACGAACACTGAAGCTTTCTTT. Protein product: CASSPGSPGTNTEAFF. J is TRBJ1-1 and V is TRBV18; the D gene is possibly TRBD1 (5 bases). This CDR3 has 16 residues. Trimming left V 2 bases short and J 1 base short, with 14 bases between. Germline V CDR1 and CDR2: KGHSH, LQKENI. Using reference TRBV18 and TRBJ1-1 for the parts outside the CDR3, the full variable domain is NAGVMQNPRHLVRRRGQEARLRCSPMKGHSHVYWYRQLPEEGLKFMVYLQKENIIDESGMPKERFSAEFPKEGPSILRIQQVVRGDSAAYFCASSPGSPGTNTEAFFGQGTRLTVV.